The 2 T cell receptor beta chains presented below share a single source sample, sequenced in a study of blood T cell repertoires in COVID-19. The protocol was immunoSEQ multiplex PCR, while the TCRdb copy is restricted to in-frame clones and leaves out a portion. The sample includes around 250,000 clones, 82% of them seen just once. Sequenced: peripheral blood. The origin of the receptors is a woman aged 18-29 years with acute or convalescent COVID-19.

This rearrangement joins TRBV7-3 to TRBJ2-1, with a weak D call TRBD1 (6 bases). Trimming removed 6 bases at V and 2 bases at J, with 17 bases between. The CDR3 sequence is 16 residues long. Germline values: CDR1 SGHTA, CDR2 FQGTGA. Here the CDR3 DNA reads TGTGCCAGCAGAGAGTGGACAGAATTGACCTACAATGAGCAGTTCTTC. Its translation is CASREWTELTYNEQFF.

J is TRBJ2-3 and V is TRBV5-1, with 9 positions matching TRBD2. CDR3 length equals 14 residues. Germline CDR1 is SGHRS and CDR2 is YFSETQ. The ends lost 6 bases at V and 6 bases at J; junction bases unmatched: 8. CDR3 amino acids: CASKPQRGVDTQYF. In DNA, the CDR3 is TGCGCCAGCAAGCCCCAGCGGGGGGTCGATACGCAGTATTTT.